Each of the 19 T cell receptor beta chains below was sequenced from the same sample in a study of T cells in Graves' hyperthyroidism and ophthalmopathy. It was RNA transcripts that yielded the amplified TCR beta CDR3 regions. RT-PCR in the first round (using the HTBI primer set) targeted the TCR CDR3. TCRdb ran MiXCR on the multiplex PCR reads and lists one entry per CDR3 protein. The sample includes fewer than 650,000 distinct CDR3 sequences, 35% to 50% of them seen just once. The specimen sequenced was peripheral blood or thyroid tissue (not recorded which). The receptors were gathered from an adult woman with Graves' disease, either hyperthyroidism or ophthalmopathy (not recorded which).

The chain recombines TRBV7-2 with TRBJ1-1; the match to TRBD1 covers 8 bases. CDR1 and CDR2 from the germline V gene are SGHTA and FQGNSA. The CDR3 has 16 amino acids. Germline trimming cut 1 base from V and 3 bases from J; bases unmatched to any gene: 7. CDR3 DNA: TGTGCCAGCAGCTTAGAAGGGACAGGTCCTTACACTGAAGCTTTCTTT. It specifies CASSLEGTGPYTEAFF.

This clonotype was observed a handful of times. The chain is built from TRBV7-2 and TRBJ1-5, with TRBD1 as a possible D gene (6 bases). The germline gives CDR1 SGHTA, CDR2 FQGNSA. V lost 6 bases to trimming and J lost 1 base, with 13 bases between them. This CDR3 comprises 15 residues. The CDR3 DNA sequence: TGTGCCAGCAGTCTTAGGACAGCCAGCAATCAGCCCCAGCATTTT. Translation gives CASSLRTASNQPQHF.

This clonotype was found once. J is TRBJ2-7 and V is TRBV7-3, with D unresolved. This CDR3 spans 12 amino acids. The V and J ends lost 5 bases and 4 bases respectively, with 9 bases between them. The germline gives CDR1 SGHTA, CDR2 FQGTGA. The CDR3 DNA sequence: TGTGCCAGCAGCCACACACCATACGAGCAGTACTTC. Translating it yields CASSHTPYEQYF. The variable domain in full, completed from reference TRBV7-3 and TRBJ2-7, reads GAGVSQTPSNKVTEKGKYVELRCDPISGHTALYWYRQSLGQGPEFLIYFQGTGAADDSGLPNDRFFAVRPEGSVSTLKIQRTERGDSAVYLCASSHTPYEQYFGPGTRLTVT.

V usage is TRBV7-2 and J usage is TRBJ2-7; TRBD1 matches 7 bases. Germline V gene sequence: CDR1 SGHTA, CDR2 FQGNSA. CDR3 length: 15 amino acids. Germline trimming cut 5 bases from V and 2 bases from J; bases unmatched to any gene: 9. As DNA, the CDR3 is TGTGCCAGCAGCGATTCAGGACAGGCCGCCTACGAGCAGTACTTC. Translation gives CASSDSGQAAYEQYF.

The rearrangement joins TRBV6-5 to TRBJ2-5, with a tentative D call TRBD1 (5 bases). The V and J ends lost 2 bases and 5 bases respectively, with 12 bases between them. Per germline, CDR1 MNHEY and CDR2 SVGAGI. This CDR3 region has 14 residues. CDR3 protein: CASSYGAAGETQYF. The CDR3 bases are TGTGCCAGCAGTTACGGGGCAGCCGGGGAGACCCAGTACTTC.

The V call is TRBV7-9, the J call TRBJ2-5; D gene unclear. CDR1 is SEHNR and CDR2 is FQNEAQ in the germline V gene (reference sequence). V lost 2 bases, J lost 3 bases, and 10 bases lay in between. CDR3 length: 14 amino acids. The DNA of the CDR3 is TGTGCCAGCAGCTTACAGGTCCCAGAAGAGACCCAGTACTTC. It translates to CASSLQVPEETQYF.

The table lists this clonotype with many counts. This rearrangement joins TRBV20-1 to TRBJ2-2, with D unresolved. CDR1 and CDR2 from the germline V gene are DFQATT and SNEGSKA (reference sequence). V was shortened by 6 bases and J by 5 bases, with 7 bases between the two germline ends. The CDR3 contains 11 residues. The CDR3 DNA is TGCAGTGCCCACGAAACCGGGGAGCTGTTTTTT. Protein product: CSAHETGELFF.

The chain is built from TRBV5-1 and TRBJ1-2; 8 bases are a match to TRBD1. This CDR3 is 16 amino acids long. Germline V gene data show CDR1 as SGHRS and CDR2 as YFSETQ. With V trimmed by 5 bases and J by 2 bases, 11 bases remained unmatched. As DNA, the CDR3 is TGCGCCAGCAGTCGGGACAGGCCAGAACTCAACTATGGCTACACCTTC. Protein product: CASSRDRPELNYGYTF.

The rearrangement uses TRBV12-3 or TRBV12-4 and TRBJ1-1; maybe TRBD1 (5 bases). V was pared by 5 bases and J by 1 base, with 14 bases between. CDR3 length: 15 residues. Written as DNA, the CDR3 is TGTGCCAGCAGTGCCCGGGGGGGATCGAACACTGAAGCTTTCTTT. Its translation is CASSARGGSNTEAFF.

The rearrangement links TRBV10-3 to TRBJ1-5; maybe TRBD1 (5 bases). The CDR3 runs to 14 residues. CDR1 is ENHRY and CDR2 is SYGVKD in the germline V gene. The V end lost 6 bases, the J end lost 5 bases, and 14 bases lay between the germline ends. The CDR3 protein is CAISAGRGDQPQHF. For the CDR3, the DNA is TGTGCCATCAGCGCGGGCCGAGGGGATCAGCCCCAGCATTTT.

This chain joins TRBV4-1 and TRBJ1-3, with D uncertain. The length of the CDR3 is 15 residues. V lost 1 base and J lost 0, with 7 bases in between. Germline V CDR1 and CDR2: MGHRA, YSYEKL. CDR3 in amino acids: CASSQGPTSGNTIYF. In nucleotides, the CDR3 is TGCGCCAGCAGCCAAGGTCCCACCTCTGGAAACACCATATATTTT.

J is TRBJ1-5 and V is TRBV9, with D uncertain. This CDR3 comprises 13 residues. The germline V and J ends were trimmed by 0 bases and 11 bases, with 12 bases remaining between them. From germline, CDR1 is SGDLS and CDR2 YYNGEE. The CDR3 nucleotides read TGTGCCAGCAGCGTAGGGAGTCAAGAGACCCAGCATTTT. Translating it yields CASSVGSQETQHF.

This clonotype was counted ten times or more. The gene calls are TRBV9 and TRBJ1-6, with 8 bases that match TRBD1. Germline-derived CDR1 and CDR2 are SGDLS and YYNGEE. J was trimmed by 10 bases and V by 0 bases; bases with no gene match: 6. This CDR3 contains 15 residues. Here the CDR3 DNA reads TGTGCCAGCAGCGTAGACGAAACAGGGGGATCACCCCTCCACTTT. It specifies CASSVDETGGSPLHF.

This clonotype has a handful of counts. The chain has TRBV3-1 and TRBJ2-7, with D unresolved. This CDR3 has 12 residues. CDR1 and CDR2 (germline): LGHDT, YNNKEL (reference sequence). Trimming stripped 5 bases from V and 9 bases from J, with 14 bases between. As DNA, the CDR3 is TGTGCCAGCAGCACCCAGACCGCCGGGCAGTACTTC. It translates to CASSTQTAGQYF.

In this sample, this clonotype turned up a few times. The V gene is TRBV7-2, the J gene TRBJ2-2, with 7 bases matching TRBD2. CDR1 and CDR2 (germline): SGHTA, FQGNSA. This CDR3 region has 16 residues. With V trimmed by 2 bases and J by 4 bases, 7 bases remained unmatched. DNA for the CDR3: TGTGCCAGCAGCTTAAGGCTAGCGGCGGGCACCGGGGAGCTGTTTTTT. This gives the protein CASSLRLAAGTGELFF. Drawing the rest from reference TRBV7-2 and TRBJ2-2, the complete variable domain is GAGVSQSPSNKVTEKGKDVELRCDPISGHTALYWYRQSLGQGLEFLIYFQGNSAPDKSGLPSDRFSAERTGGSVSTLTIQRTQQEDSAVYLCASSLRLAAGTGELFFGEGSRLTVL.

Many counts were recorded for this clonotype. This chain's CDR3 is CAISERDTEAFF. In nucleotides, the CDR3 is TGTGCCATCAGTGAGAGAGACACTGAAGCTTTCTTT. The rearrangement links TRBV10-3 to TRBJ1-1, with no clear D. The CDR3 has 12 amino acids. The V gene's germline CDR1 is ENHRY and CDR2 SYGVKD. V lost 2 bases and J 3 bases, leaving 4 bases between the germline ends.

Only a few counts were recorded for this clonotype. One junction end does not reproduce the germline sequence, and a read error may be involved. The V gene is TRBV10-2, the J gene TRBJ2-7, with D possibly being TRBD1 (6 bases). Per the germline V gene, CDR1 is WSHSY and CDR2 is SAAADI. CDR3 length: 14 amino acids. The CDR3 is CASRQTQGTYEQYF. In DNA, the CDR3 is TGTGCCAGCAGACAAACACAGGGTACCTACGAGCAGTACTTC.

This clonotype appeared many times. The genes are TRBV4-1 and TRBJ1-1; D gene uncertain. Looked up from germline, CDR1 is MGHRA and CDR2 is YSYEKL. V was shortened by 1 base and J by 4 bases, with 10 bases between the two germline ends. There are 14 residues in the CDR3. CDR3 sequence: CASSQGVLSTEAFF. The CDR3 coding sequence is TGCGCCAGCAGCCAAGGGGTCTTAAGCACTGAAGCTTTCTTT.

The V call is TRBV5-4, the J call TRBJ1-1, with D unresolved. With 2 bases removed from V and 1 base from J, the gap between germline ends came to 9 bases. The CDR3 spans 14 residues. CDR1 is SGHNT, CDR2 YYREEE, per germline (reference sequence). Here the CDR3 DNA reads TGTGCCAGCAGCTTCGGACTAGCGAACACTGAAGCTTTCTTT. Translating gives CASSFGLANTEAFF.